Presented here are 5 T cell receptor beta chains from one specimen sequenced in a study of blood T cell repertoires in COVID-19. Clones were sequenced by immunoSEQ multiplex PCR, and TCRdb holds only the in-frame ones, with some missing. The profile shows about 250,000 clones, around 88% of them singletons. The sequencing sample was made of peripheral blood. The source of these receptors is a man older than 75 with acute or convalescent COVID-19.

Remarks on this clone: The identical CDR3 is also encoded by other nucleotide sequences in the sample. The V call is TRBV5-1, the J call TRBJ2-7, with 7 bases matching TRBD1. Germline-derived CDR1 and CDR2 are SGHRS and YFSETQ. The V gene end was trimmed by 5 bases and the J gene end by 3 bases; junction bases not matched to a gene: 8. This CDR3 comprises 14 residues. The CDR3: CASSLTGLGYEQYF. CDR3 sequence (DNA): TGCGCCAGCAGTTTGACAGGGTTAGGCTACGAGCAGTACTTC.

This clone was seen a few times. The rearrangement links TRBV4-1 to TRBJ1-5, with unresolved D. Germline CDR1 and CDR2: MGHRA and YSYEKL. V dropped 1 base and J dropped 3 bases, with 16 bases sitting between them. The CDR3 totals 17 residues. CDR3 bases: TGCGCCAGCAGCCAAGCCCCAATCAGAGGGCTCAATCAGCCCCAGCATTTT. Its protein is CASSQAPIRGLNQPQHF.

The V call is TRBV5-1, the J call TRBJ1-2, with no clear D. Per the germline V gene, CDR1 is SGHRS and CDR2 is YFSETQ. The CDR3 totals 14 residues. V lost 0 bases, J lost 8 bases, and 14 bases lay in between. The CDR3 DNA is TGCGCCAGCAGCTTGGTGGCAGGAAGCCGAGGCTACACCTTC. Residues: CASSLVAGSRGYTF. Based on the CDR3 plus reference TRBV5-1 and TRBJ1-2, the full variable domain is KAGVTQTPRYLIKTRGQQVTLSCSPISGHRSVSWYQQTPGQGLQFLFEYFSETQRNKGNFPGRFSGRQFSNSRSEMNVSTLELGDSALYLCASSLVAGSRGYTFGSGTRLTVV.

The chain links TRBV4-1 to TRBJ1-2; D gene ambiguous. CDR1 is MGHRA, CDR2 YSYEKL, per germline. V lost 1 base to trimming and J lost 5 bases, with 5 bases between them. The CDR3 runs to 12 residues. CDR3 loop: CASSQVAYGYTF. Here the CDR3 DNA reads TGCGCCAGCAGCCAAGTAGCGTATGGCTACACCTTC.

The chain has TRBV28 and TRBJ1-5, with 7 bases lining up with TRBD1. Germline V gene lookup returns CDR1 MDHEN and CDR2 SYDVKM. The V gene end was trimmed by 6 bases and the J gene end by 2 bases; junction bases not matched to a gene: 4. The CDR3 runs to 14 residues. The CDR3 spells CASRRTGGNQPQHF. The CDR3, as DNA: TGTGCCAGCAGGCGAACAGGGGGCAATCAGCCCCAGCATTTT.